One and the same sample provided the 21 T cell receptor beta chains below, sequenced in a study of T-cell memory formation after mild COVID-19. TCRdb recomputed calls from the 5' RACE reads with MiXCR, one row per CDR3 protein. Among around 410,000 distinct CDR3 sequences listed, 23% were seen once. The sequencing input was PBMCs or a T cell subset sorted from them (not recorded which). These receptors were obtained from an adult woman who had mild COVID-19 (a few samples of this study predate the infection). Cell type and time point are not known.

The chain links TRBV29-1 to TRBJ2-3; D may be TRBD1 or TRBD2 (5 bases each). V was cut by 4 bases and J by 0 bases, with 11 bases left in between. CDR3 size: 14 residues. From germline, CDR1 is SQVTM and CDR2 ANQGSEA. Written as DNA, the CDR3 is TGCAGCGTTGGGGACCGGACTAGCACAGATACGCAGTATTTT. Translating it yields CSVGDRTSTDTQYF.

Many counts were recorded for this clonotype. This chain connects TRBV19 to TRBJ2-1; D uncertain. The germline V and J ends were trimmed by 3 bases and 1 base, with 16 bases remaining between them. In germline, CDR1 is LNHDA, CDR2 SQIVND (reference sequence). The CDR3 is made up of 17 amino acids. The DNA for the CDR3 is TGTGCCAGTAGTATTTATGCCGGGCTAGGATCCTACAATGAGCAGTTCTTC. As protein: CASSIYAGLGSYNEQFF.

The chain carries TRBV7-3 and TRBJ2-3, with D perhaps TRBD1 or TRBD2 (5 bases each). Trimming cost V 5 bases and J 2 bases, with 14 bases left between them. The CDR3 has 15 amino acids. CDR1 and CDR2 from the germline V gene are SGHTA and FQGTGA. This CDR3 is CASSREGFPTDTQYF. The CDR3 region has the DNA TGTGCCAGCAGCCGAGAGGGGTTTCCCACAGATACGCAGTATTTT.

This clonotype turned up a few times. The CDR3 is CATSRELYPYEQYF. Written as DNA, the CDR3 is TGTGCCACCAGCAGAGAGCTGTACCCCTACGAGCAGTACTTC. V usage is TRBV15 and J usage is TRBJ2-7, with D uncertain. Trimming pared 0 bases from V and 2 bases from J, leaving 8 bases between. Germline V gene sequence: CDR1 LNHNV, CDR2 YYDKDF (reference sequence). This CDR3 is built from 14 residues.

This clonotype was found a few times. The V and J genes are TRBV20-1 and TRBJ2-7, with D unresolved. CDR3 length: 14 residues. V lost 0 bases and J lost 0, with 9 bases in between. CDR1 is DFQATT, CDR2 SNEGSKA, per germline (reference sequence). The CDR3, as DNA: TGCAGTGCTAGAGACAGGACGAGCTCCTACGAGCAGTACTTC. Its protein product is CSARDRTSSYEQYF.

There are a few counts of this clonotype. CDR3 sequence reads: CASAGTSRFEQYF. The DNA of the CDR3 is TGTGCCAGTGCCGGGACTAGCCGGTTCGAGCAGTACTTC. This rearrangement joins TRBV7-6 to TRBJ2-7, with 9 bases lining up with TRBD2. Germline V gene lookup returns CDR1 SGHVS and CDR2 FNYEAQ. V dropped 9 bases and J dropped 6; count of bases not matched to a gene: 9. The CDR3 covers 13 residues.

CDR3 sequence: CASSFQASRNIQYF. The DNA for the CDR3 is TGTGCCAGCAGCTTTCAGGCCAGCCGTAACATTCAGTACTTC. The rearrangement joins TRBV11-2 to TRBJ2-4; the D is unclear. The CDR3 contains 14 residues. CDR1 and CDR2 (germline): SGHAT, FQNNGV. Trimming removed 3 bases from V and 7 bases from J, with 13 bases in between. Full variable domain (missing parts from reference TRBV11-2 and TRBJ2-4): EAGVAQSPRYKIIEKRQSVAFWCNPISGHATLYWYQQILGQGPKLLIQFQNNGVVDDSQLPKDRFSAERLKGVDSTLKIQPAKLEDSAVYLCASSFQASRNIQYFGAGTRLSVL.

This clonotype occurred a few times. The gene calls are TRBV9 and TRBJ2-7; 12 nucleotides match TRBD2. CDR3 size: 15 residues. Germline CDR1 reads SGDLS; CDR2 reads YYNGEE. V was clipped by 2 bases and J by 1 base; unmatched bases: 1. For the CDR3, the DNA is TGTGCCAGCAGCGTCGGACTAGCGGGGTCCTACGAGCAGTACTTC. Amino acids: CASSVGLAGSYEQYF. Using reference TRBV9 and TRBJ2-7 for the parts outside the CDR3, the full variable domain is DSGVTQTPKHLITATGQRVTLRCSPRSGDLSVYWYQQSLDQGLQFLIQYYNGEERAKGNILERFSAQQFPDLHSELNLSSLELGDSALYFCASSVGLAGSYEQYFGPGTRLTVT.

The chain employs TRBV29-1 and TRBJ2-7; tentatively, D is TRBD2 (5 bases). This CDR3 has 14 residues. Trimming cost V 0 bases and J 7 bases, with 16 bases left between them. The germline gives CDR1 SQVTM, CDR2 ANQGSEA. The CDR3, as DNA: TGCAGCGTTGAAGATCGGGGAAAAAGACCAGAGCAGTACTTC. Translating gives CSVEDRGKRPEQYF.

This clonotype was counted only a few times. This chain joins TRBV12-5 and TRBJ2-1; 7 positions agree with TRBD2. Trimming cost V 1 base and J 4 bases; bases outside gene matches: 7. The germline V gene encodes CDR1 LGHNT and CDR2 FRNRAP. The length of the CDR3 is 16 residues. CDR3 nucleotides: TGTGCTAGTGGTTTGGAGGTACAGCGGGGTTACAATGAGCAGTTCTTC. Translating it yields CASGLEVQRGYNEQFF.

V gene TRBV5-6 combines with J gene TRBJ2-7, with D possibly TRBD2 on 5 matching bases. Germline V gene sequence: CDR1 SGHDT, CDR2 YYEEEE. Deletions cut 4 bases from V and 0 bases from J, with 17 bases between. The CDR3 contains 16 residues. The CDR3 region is CASSHQRLYSSYEQYF. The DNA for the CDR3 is TGTGCCAGCAGCCATCAGCGGCTGTATAGCTCCTACGAGCAGTACTTC.

CDR3 bases: TGTGCCAGCAGCTTAGGACTAGCGGGGGGTTGGTATCAGCCCCAGCATTTT. Translated: CASSLGLAGGWYQPQHF. The genes are TRBV7-8 and TRBJ1-5; tentative D call: TRBD1 (5 bases). V lost 1 base and J 5 bases, leaving 18 bases between the germline ends. The CDR3 extends over 17 amino acids. Germline V gives CDR1 SGHVS, CDR2 FQNEAQ.

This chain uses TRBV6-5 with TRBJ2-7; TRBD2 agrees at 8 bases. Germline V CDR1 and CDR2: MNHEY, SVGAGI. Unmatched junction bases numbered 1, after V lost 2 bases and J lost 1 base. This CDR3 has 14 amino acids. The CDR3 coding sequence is TGTGCCAGCAGTTACGTAGCGGGATCCTACGAGCAGTACTTC. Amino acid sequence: CASSYVAGSYEQYF.

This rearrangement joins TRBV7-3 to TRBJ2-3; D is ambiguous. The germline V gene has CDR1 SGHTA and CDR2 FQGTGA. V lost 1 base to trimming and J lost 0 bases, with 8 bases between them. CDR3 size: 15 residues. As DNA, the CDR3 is TGTGCCAGCAGCTTAAGTGCCAGTAGCACAGATACGCAGTATTTT. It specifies CASSLSASSTDTQYF.

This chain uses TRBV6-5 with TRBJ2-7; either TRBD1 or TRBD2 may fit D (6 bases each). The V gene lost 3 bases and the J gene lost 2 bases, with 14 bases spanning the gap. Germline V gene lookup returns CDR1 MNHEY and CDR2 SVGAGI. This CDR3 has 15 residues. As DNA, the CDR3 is TGTGCCAGCAGTTATCGGAGGGACAAAGCCTACGAGCAGTACTTC. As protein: CASSYRRDKAYEQYF.

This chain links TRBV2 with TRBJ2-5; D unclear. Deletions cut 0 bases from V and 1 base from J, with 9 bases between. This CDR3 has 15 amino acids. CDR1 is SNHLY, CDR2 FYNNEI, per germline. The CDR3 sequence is CASSEAFGIQETQYF. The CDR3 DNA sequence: TGTGCCAGCAGTGAAGCTTTCGGAATCCAAGAGACCCAGTACTTC.

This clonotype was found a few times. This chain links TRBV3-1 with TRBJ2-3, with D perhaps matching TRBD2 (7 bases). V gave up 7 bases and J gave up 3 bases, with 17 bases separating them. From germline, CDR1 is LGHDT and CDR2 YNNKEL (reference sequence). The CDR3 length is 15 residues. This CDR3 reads CASTRRGGRTDTQYF. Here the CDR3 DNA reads TGTGCCAGCACCCGTAGGGGGGGCCGGACAGATACGCAGTATTTT.

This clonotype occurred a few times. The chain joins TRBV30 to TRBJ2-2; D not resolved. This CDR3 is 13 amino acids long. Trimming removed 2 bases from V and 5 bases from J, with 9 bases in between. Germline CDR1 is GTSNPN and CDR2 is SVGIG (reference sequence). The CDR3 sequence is CAWSPRRTGELFF. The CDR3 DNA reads TGTGCCTGGAGTCCTCGACGGACCGGGGAGCTGTTTTTT.

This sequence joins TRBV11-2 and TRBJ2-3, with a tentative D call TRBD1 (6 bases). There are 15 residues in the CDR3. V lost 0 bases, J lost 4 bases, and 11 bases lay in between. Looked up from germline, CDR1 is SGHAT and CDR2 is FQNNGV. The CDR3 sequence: CASSLDLGAPDTQYF. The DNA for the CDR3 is TGTGCCAGCAGCTTAGATCTGGGGGCCCCAGATACGCAGTATTTT.

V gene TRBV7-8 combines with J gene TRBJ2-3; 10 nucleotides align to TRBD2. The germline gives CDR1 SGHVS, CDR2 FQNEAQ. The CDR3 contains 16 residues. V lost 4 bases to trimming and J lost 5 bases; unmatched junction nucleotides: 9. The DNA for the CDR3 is TGTGCCAGCAGCTCCCAAGCGGGAGGGCCCGGAGATACGCAGTATTTT. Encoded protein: CASSSQAGGPGDTQYF.

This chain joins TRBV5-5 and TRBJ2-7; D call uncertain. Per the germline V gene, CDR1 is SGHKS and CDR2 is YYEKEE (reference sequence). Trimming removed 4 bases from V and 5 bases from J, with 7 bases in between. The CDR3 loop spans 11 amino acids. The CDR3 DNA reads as TGTGCCAGCAGCCACCCTAACGAGCAGTACTTC. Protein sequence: CASSHPNEQYF.